This is a list of T cell receptor beta chains from one sample in a study of vaccination and CD4 T cells after COVID-19. TCRdb re-called the PCR reads through MiXCR, storing one row per CDR3 protein. The table lists about 20,000 distinct CDR3 sequences, roughly 50% of them singletons. These receptors have no identified antigens. The sequenced sample consisted of CD4+ T cells from blood, cultured in vitro. These receptors all come from a human donor who had recovered from COVID-19. Both conserved end residues are part of each CDR3. A D gene is named only where the DNA matches it firmly. Rows give clone size only sometimes, using once, few, many, or a class for an expanded clone.

V: TRBV10-3; D: .; J: TRBJ2-3; size: .; DNA: TGTGCCATCAGTGAAGGACAGCCACGCACAGATACGCAGTATTTT; CDR3: CAISEGQPRTDTQYF
V: TRBV5-5; D: .; J: TRBJ1-1; size: .; DNA: TGTGCCAGCAGCTTGGGACAGGCGAACACTGAAGCTTTCTTT; CDR3: CASSLGQANTEAFF
V: TRBV7-2; D: TRBD1; J: TRBJ1-5; size: .; DNA: TGTGCCAGCAGCTTCCAGGGGGGAAGCAATCAGCCCCAGCATTTT; CDR3: CASSFQGGSNQPQHF
V: TRBV7-9; D: .; J: TRBJ1-5; size: .; DNA: TGTGCCAGCAGCCCCCTGCAGGGCGGCAATCAGCCCCAGCATTTT; CDR3: CASSPLQGGNQPQHF
V: TRBV7-7; D: .; J: TRBJ2-1; size: few; DNA: TGTGCTAGCAGCTTAGGACCTAACAATGAGCAGTTCTTC; CDR3: CASSLGPNNEQFF
V: TRBV7-2; D: .; J: TRBJ2-3; size: few; DNA: TGTGCCAGCAGCTTAAGGGCAGATACGCAGTATTTT; CDR3: CASSLRADTQYF
V: TRBV12-3/TRBV12-4; D: TRBD1; J: TRBJ1-6; size: .; DNA: TGTGCCAGCAGGGGACAGGAGGGTTCACCCCTCCACTTT; CDR3: CASRGQEGSPLHF
V: TRBV6-1; D: .; J: TRBJ1-2; size: .; DNA: TGTGCCAGCACCTACGACGGCACCTATGGCTACACCTTC; CDR3: CASTYDGTYGYTF
V: TRBV5-4; D: .; J: TRBJ2-5; size: .; DNA: TGTGCCAGCAGCTTGCCCCTAGCGAACCAAGAGACCCAGTACTTC; CDR3: CASSLPLANQETQYF
V: TRBV28; D: TRBD1; J: TRBJ1-2; size: .; DNA: TGTGCCAGCAGTCCCCCCTACAGGGGGCGTAGAGCTAACTATGGCTACACCTTC; CDR3: CASSPPYRGRRANYGYTF
V: TRBV6-2/TRBV6-3; D: TRBD1; J: TRBJ1-1; size: few; DNA: TGTGCCAGCAGTTACTTTATGGACAGGGCGGACACTGAAGCTTTCTTT; CDR3: CASSYFMDRADTEAFF
V: TRBV19; D: .; J: TRBJ2-2; size: .; DNA: TGTGCCAGTAGTATATTCCAGGGTGTATCCGGGGAGCTGTTTTTT; CDR3: CASSIFQGVSGELFF
V: TRBV7-2; D: .; J: TRBJ1-2; size: .; DNA: TGTGCCAGCAGCTTACGTTGGGGGTATGGCTACACCTTC; CDR3: CASSLRWGYGYTF
V: TRBV2; D: .; J: TRBJ2-2; size: medium-sized; DNA: TGTGCCAGCAGTGAAGGCGGGACCGGGGAGCTGTTTTTT; CDR3: CASSEGGTGELFF
V: TRBV2; D: TRBD2; J: TRBJ2-7; size: few; DNA: TGTGCCAGCAGGCTGACACCAGCGGGAGCCTACGAGCAGTACTTC; CDR3: CASRLTPAGAYEQYF
V: TRBV7-8; D: TRBD1; J: TRBJ1-1; size: .; DNA: TGTGCCAGCAGTTCAAACACAGGGGGGAACACTGAAGCTTTCTTT; CDR3: CASSSNTGGNTEAFF
V: TRBV20-1; D: .; J: TRBJ1-2; size: .; DNA: TGCAGTGCTAGCGGGACACTGCGGGGCTACACCTTC; CDR3: CSASGTLRGYTF
V: TRBV7-8; D: TRBD2; J: TRBJ2-3; size: .; DNA: TGTGCCAGCAGCCCTCCCGGGACTAGCGGGAGGGGGGGTACGCAGTATTTT; CDR3: CASSPPGTSGRGGTQYF